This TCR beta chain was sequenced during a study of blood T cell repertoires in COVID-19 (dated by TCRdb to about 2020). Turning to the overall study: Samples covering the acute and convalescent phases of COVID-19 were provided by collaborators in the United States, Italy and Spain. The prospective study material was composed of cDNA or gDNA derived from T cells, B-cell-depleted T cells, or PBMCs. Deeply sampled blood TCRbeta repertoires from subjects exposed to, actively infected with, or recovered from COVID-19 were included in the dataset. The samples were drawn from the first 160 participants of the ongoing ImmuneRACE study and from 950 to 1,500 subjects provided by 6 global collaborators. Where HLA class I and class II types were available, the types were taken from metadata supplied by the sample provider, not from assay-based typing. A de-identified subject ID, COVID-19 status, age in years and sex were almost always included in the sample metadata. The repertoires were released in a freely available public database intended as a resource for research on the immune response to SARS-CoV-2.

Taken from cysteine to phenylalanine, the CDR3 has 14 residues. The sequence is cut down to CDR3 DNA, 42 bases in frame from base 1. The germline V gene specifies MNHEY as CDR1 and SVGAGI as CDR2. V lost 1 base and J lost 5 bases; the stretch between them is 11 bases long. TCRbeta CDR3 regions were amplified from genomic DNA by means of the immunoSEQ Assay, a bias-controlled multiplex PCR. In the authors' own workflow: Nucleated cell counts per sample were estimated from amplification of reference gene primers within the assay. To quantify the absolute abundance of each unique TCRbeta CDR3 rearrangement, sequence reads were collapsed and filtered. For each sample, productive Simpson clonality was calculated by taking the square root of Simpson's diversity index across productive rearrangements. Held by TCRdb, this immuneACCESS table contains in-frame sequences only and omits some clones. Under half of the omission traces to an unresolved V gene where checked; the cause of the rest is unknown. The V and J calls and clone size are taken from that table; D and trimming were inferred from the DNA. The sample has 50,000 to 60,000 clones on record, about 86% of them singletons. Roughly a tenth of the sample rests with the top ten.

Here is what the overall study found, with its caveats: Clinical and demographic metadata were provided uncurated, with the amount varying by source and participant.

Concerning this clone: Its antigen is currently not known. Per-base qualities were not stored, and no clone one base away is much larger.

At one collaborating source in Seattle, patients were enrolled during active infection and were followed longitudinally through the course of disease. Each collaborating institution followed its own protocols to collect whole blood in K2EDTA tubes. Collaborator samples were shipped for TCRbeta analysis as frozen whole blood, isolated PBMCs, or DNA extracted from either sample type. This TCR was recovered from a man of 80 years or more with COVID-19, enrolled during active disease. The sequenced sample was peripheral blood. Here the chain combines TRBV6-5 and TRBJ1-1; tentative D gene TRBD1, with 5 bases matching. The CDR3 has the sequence CASSYLEGPTEAFF. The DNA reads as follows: TGTGCCAGCAGTTACTTGGAGGGGCCTACTGAAGCTTTCTTT.